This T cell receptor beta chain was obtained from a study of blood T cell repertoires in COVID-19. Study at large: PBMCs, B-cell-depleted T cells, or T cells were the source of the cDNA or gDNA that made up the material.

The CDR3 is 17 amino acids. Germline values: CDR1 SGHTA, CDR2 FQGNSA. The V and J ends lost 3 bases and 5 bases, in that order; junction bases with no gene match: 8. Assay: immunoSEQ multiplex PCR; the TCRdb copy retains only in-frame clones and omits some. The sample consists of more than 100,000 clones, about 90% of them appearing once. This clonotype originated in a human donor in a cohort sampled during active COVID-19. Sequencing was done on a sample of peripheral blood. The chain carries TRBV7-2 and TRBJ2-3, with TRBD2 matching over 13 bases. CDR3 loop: CASSFGTSGDLGDTQYF. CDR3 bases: TGTGCCAGCAGCTTCGGGACTAGCGGGGATTTGGGAGATACGCAGTATTTT.